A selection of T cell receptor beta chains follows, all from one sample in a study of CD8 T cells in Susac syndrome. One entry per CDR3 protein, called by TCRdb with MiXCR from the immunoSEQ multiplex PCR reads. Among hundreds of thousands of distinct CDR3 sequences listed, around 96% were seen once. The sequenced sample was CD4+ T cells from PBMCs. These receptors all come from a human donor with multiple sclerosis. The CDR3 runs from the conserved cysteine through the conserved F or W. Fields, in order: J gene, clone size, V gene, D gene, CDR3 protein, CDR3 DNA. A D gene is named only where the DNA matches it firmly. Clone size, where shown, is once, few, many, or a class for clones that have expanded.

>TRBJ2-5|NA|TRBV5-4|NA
CASSLAGVGETQYF
TGTGCCAGCAGCTTGGCTGGGGTCGGGGAGACCCAGTACTTC
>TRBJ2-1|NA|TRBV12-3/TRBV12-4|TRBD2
CASSHGLAGGQQFF
TGTGCCAGCAGTCACGGACTAGCGGGGGGACAGCAGTTCTTC
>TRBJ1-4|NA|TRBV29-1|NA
CSATRGEKLFF
TGCAGCGCGACGAGGGGTGAAAAACTGTTTTTT
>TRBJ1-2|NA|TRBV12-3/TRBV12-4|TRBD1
CASSAGQVRLGEGYTF
TGTGCCAGCAGTGCGGGACAGGTTCGCCTGGGGGAAGGCTACACCTTC
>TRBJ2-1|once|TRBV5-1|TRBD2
CASSPGTSDYNEQFF
TGCGCCAGCAGCCCGGGGACTAGCGACTACAATGAGCAGTTCTTC
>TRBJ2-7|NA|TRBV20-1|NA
CSARFILSEQYF
TGCAGTGCTAGATTCATTCTCTCTGAGCAGTACTTC
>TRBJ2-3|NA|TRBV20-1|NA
CSAKTPGIPSTDTQYF
TGCAGTGCTAAGACCCCGGGCATCCCCAGCACAGATACGCAGTATTTT
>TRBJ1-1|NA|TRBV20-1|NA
CSASEGSKNTEAFF
TGCAGTGCCTCGGAAGGCAGCAAGAACACTGAAGCTTTCTTT
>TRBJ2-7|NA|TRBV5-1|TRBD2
CASSSLAGGSYEQYF
TGCGCCAGCAGCTCATTAGCGGGGGGCTCCTACGAGCAGTACTTC
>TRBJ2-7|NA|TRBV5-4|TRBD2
CASSLSSGGSTYEQYF
TGTGCCAGCAGCTTGTCTAGCGGGGGCTCCACCTACGAGCAGTACTTC
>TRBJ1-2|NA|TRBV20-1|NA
CSAKLDGNYGYTF
TGCAGTGCGAAATTGGACGGTAACTATGGCTACACCTTC
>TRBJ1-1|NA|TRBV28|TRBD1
CASSATTGGTEAFF
TGTGCCAGCAGTGCAACCACAGGGGGCACTGAAGCTTTCTTT
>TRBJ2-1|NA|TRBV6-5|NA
CASSYGGPRPYNEQFF
TGTGCCAGCAGTTACGGGGGTCCTCGACCTTACAATGAGCAGTTCTTC
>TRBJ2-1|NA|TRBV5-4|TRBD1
CAVETRDRYNEQFF
TGTGCCGTAGAAACCCGGGACAGATACAATGAGCAGTTCTTC
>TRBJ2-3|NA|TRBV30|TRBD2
CAWSVRLAGLGTDTQYF
TGTGCCTGGAGTGTAAGGCTAGCGGGACTCGGCACAGATACGCAGTATTTT
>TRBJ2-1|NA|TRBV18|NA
CASSSSGNEQFF
TGTGCCAGCTCAAGCTCTGGGAATGAGCAGTTCTTC
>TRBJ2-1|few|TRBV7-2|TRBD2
CASSSSSGSYNEQFF
TGTGCCAGCAGCTCCTCTAGCGGTTCTTACAATGAGCAGTTCTTC
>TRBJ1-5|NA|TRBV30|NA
CAWQDSNSNQPQHF
TGTGCCTGGCAGGACAGTAATAGCAATCAGCCCCAGCATTTT
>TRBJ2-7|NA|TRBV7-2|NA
CASTLPGGSSYEQYF
TGTGCCAGCACCCTACCGGGTGGGAGCTCCTACGAGCAGTACTTC
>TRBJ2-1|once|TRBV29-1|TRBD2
CSAAGTSGSNNEQFF
TGCAGCGCCGCCGGGACTAGCGGGAGTAACAATGAGCAGTTCTTC
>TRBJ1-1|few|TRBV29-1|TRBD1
CSVTGTGGTEAFF
TGCAGCGTCACCGGGACAGGGGGCACTGAAGCTTTCTTT
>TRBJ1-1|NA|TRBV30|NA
CARTGNTEAFF
TGTGCCCGGACGGGGAACACTGAAGCTTTCTTT
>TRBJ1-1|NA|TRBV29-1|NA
CSVVRAKNEAFF
TGCAGCGTTGTGAGGGCAAAGAATGAAGCTTTCTTT